This T cell receptor beta chain stems from a study of T-cell memory formation after mild COVID-19. Study outcomes and limitations: Contracting clones from day 15 to 85 had balanced CD4/CD8; later expanders favoured CD4+. A subset of responding clones appeared in pre-infection memory, suggesting cross-reactive memory joined.

TCR alpha and TCR beta cDNA libraries carrying sample barcodes and UMIs were produced by 5'RACE using constant-segment primers. TCRdb called the 5' RACE reads again in MiXCR, with one record for every CDR3 protein. The sample shows roughly 300,000 distinct CDR3 sequences, roughly an eighth of them seen only once. This CDR3 comprises 16 residues. Germline assignment: CDR1 SGHTA and CDR2 FQGNSA. The V gene lost 7 bases and the J gene lost 0 bases, with 13 bases spanning the gap. Remarks on this clonotype: Its antigen is not known.

The genes are TRBV7-2 and TRBJ1-6; D gene uncertain. The clonotype originates from a man aged 18 to 29 who had mild COVID-19 (a few samples of this study predate the infection). Cell type and time point are not known. Sequences were obtained from PBMCs or a T cell subset sorted from them (not recorded which). The CDR3 loop reads CASTVTASSYNSPLHF. The CDR3 DNA follows: TGTGCCAGCACCGTCACTGCCAGCTCCTATAATTCACCCCTCCACTTT. Variable domain in full (rest from reference TRBV7-2 and TRBJ1-6): GAGVSQSPSNKVTEKGKDVELRCDPISGHTALYWYRQSLGQGLEFLIYFQGNSAPDKSGLPSDRFSAERTGGSVSTLTIQRTQQEDSAVYLCASTVTASSYNSPLHFGNGTRLTVT.